These T cell receptor beta chains were read from a single sample in a study of identical twins. In TCRdb, the 5' RACE reads were re-called with MiXCR into one record per CDR3 protein. The repertoire holds 1.5 million to 2 million distinct CDR3 sequences, with more than 30% as singletons. Sequences were obtained from cord blood. These receptors all come from a newborn girl in good health. Both conserved end residues are part of each CDR3. D genes are given only for firm matches. Not all rows give a size; the values are once, few, many and, for expanded clones, a class.

TRBV12-3/TRBV12-4	NA	TRBJ1-6	NA	CASSPAGSSYNSPLHF	TGTGCCAGCAGTCCGGCAGGCAGCTCCTATAATTCACCCCTCCACTTT
TRBV12-3/TRBV12-4	few	TRBJ2-7	TRBD1	CASSRQGWDEQYF	TGTGCCAGCTCTAGACAGGGGTGGGATGAGCAGTACTTC
TRBV7-2	few	TRBJ2-7	NA	CASSLGTQGYEQYF	TGTGCCAGCAGCTTAGGTACTCAGGGGTACGAGCAGTACTTC
TRBV6-6	few	TRBJ2-3	TRBD2	CASWGSGHSTDTQYF	TGTGCCAGCTGGGGTAGCGGGCATAGCACAGATACGCAGTATTTT
TRBV14	NA	TRBJ2-3	TRBD2	CASSQAERETDTQYF	TGTGCCAGCAGCCAAGCCGAGCGGGAGACAGATACGCAGTATTTT
TRBV12-3/TRBV12-4	NA	TRBJ1-6	TRBD1	CASRPRGGFNSPLHF	TGTGCCAGCAGGCCCAGGGGGGGGTTTAATTCACCCCTCCACTTT
TRBV29-1	NA	TRBJ2-5	TRBD2	CSVDGEGEQYF	TGCAGCGTTGATGGGGAGGGTGAGCAGTACTTC
TRBV11-2	many	TRBJ2-4	NA	CASSLVTKNIQYF	TGTGCCAGCAGCTTAGTCACCAAAAACATTCAGTACTTC
TRBV27	many	TRBJ2-5	TRBD1	CASSLNRGVETQYF	TGTGCCAGCAGTTTAAACAGGGGGGTAGAGACCCAGTACTTC
TRBV19	NA	TRBJ1-5	NA	CVSSRTSNQPQHF	TGTGTCAGTAGTCGGACAAGCAATCAGCCCCAGCATTTT
TRBV10-3	NA	TRBJ1-2	TRBD1	CAISEGTDYGYTF	TGTGCCATCAGTGAGGGGACAGACTATGGCTACACCTTC
TRBV20-1	NA	TRBJ1-1	NA	CSATRDNVNTEAFF	TGCAGTGCTACCCGGGACAACGTTAACACTGAAGCTTTCTTT
TRBV2	few	TRBJ1-2	NA	CASSEEGDYGYTF	TGTGCCAGCAGTGAAGAAGGGGACTATGGCTACACCTTC
TRBV20-1	NA	TRBJ2-7	NA	CSASRAGRTYEQYF	TGCAGTGCTAGTCGAGCGGGCCGCACCTACGAGCAGTACTTC
TRBV10-3	NA	TRBJ1-3	NA	CAIADGFVSGNTIYF	TGTGCCATCGCTGACGGGTTTGTATCTGGAAACACCATATATTTT
TRBV29-1	many	TRBJ2-1	NA	CSVETWLNEQFF	TGCAGCGTTGAAACATGGCTAAATGAGCAGTTCTTC
TRBV25-1	NA	TRBJ1-2	NA	CASSAQGSYGYTF	TGTGCCAGCAGTGCCCAAGGTTCTTATGGCTACACCTTC
TRBV5-1	few	TRBJ2-6	NA	CASSLERPLSSGANVLTF	TGCGCCAGCAGCTTGGAACGGCCTCTAAGCTCTGGGGCCAACGTCCTGACTTTC
TRBV5-1	many	TRBJ2-3	NA	CASSLVFQITDTQYF	TGCGCCAGCAGCTTGGTCTTCCAGATCACAGATACGCAGTATTTT
TRBV9	NA	TRBJ2-3	NA	CASSEPGANLGTDTQYF	TGTGCCAGCAGCGAGCCCGGGGCCAACCTTGGCACAGATACGCAGTATTTT
TRBV20-1	few	TRBJ1-1	NA	CSARIPTEAFF	TGCAGTGCTAGGATCCCCACTGAAGCTTTCTTT
TRBV5-1	NA	TRBJ2-7	TRBD1	CASSLGDRGLHEQYF	TGCGCCAGCAGCTTGGGGGACAGGGGGCTCCACGAGCAGTACTTC
TRBV5-1	NA	TRBJ1-2	NA	CASSLGGHNYGYTF	TGCGCCAGCAGCTTGGGGGGACATAACTATGGCTACACCTTC
TRBV12-3/TRBV12-4	NA	TRBJ2-7	TRBD2	CASSMGTSGSYEQYF	TGTGCTAGCAGTATGGGGACTAGCGGGAGCTACGAGCAGTACTTC
TRBV12-3/TRBV12-4	NA	TRBJ2-6	TRBD1	CASSWTGSGANVLTF	TGTGCCAGCAGTTGGACAGGTTCTGGGGCCAACGTCCTGACTTTC
TRBV27	few	TRBJ1-4	NA	CASSLVGQSATNEKLFF	TGTGCCAGCAGTTTGGTGGGGCAGTCGGCAACTAATGAAAAACTGTTTTTT
TRBV2	NA	TRBJ1-1	NA	CASTFEGDRGEAFF	TGTGCCAGCACCTTTGAGGGGGATAGGGGTGAAGCTTTCTTT
TRBV20-1	NA	TRBJ1-6	NA	CSARARNSPLHF	TGCAGTGCTAGGGCGCGGAATTCACCCCTCCACTTT
TRBV6-1	few	TRBJ1-2	NA	CASSEARTIYYGGYTF	TGTGCCAGCAGTGAAGCCCGGACTATTTACTATGGAGGCTACACCTTC
TRBV6-1	few	TRBJ1-2	NA	CANQPGLNYGYTF	TGTGCCAACCAGCCGGGGTTGAACTATGGCTACACCTTC
TRBV5-1	many	TRBJ2-7	NA	CASSFSRRSYEQYF	TGCGCCAGCAGCTTTTCGCGTCGTTCCTACGAGCAGTACTTC
TRBV10-3	few	TRBJ1-1	TRBD1	CAISPRGQDMNTEAFF	TGTGCCATCAGTCCCAGGGGGCAAGACATGAACACTGAAGCTTTCTTT
TRBV5-1	few	TRBJ2-7	TRBD1	CASSLVMGQRTYEQYF	TGCGCCAGCAGCTTGGTTATGGGACAGCGGACCTACGAGCAGTACTTC
TRBV3-1	few	TRBJ2-3	TRBD1	CASNHRGRGDTQYF	TGTGCCAGCAACCACAGGGGGCGAGGTGATACGCAGTATTTT
TRBV4-1	NA	TRBJ1-2	NA	CASSQEGGPFYGYTF	TGCGCCAGCAGCCAAGAGGGGGGGCCTTTCTATGGCTACACCTTC
TRBV20-1	few	TRBJ2-3	TRBD2	CSAREELAGGSRSTDTQYF	TGCAGTGCTAGGGAGGAGCTAGCGGGAGGGTCCCGGAGCACAGATACGCAGTATTTT
TRBV13	few	TRBJ2-3	TRBD2	CASSLARTSGITDTQYF	TGTGCCAGCAGCTTAGCGCGGACTAGCGGAATCACAGATACGCAGTATTTT
TRBV7-2	many	TRBJ2-1	NA	CASSLASGPTYNEQFF	TGTGCCAGCAGCTTAGCCAGCGGGCCAACCTACAATGAGCAGTTCTTC
TRBV12-5	NA	TRBJ2-3	TRBD2	CASGFGLAGGGDTQYF	TGTGCTAGTGGTTTCGGGCTAGCGGGAGGAGGCGATACGCAGTATTTT
TRBV27	few	TRBJ2-7	TRBD2	CASSSRLARGNEQYF	TGTGCCAGCAGTTCCCGACTAGCGAGAGGTAACGAGCAGTACTTC
TRBV27	NA	TRBJ2-1	NA	CASRRWDSYNEQFF	TGTGCCAGCAGACGATGGGACTCCTACAATGAGCAGTTCTTC
TRBV7-9	few	TRBJ1-1	NA	CASSLGGGQYTEAFF	TGTGCCAGCAGCTTAGGGGGGGGCCAATACACTGAAGCTTTCTTT